The clone carrying this T cell receptor beta chain has ten or more counts. This CDR3 spans 15 amino acids. With 5 bases clipped from V and 8 bases from J, the junction kept 6 bases outside the gene matches. Per the germline V gene, CDR1 is MNHEY and CDR2 is SVGAGI. TCRdb processed the 5' RACE reads anew with MiXCR; each CDR3 protein has one entry. The sample holds 85,000 to 130,000 distinct CDR3 sequences, around 12% seen once. The data are from a study of T-cell memory formation after mild COVID-19. V usage is TRBV6-5 and J usage is TRBJ2-4; 13 positions agree with TRBD2. This sequence originates from an adult woman who had mild COVID-19 (a few samples of this study predate the infection). Cell type and time point are not known. Sequenced sample: PBMCs or a T cell subset sorted from them (not recorded which). DNA for the CDR3: TGTGCCAGCAGTAAGGGACTAGCGGGGAGTGACATTCAGTACTTC. Its translation: CASSKGLAGSDIQYF.